This T cell receptor (beta chain) was sequenced during a study of T cells after yellow fever vaccination (dated by TCRdb to between 2018 and 2021). About the study as a whole: Libraries from fractions with low cell numbers were prepared with the SMART-Seq v4 Ultra Low Input RNA kit. Bulk TCR alpha and beta repertoires were sequenced longitudinally to track T-cell clones before and after primary and booster YFV17D yellow fever vaccination. Two healthy male donors, one aged 18 to 30 and one aged 30 to 40 years, were included in the cohort. Bulk PBMC replicates and cell subsets were isolated from blood drawn at multiple timepoints before and after both primary and secondary immunization. The research as a whole found: FACS-sorted repertoires could contain abundant contaminating clonotypes from the bulk population, so computational filtering was required. A small share of clonotypes was detected in both CD4 and CD8 compartments, with the overlap likely arising from convergent recombination. Because only a couple of donors were included in the study, the extent to which the findings can be generalized is limited. After the booster, most of the clones that had expanded following primary vaccination were detected again (roughly 96% of CD4 and roughly 90% of CD8), which suggests that memory was broadly maintained. The secondary T-cell response was weaker than the primary response but faster, peaking on day 5 instead of day 15.

From cysteine to phenylalanine, the CDR3 is 17 amino acids long. Of the read, only the CDR3 DNA is kept; its 51 bases are in frame from base 1. V and J are trimmed by 5 bases and 2 bases, and the gene matches miss 6 bases of the junction. CDR1 SEHNR and CDR2 FQNEAQ are derived from the germline V gene (reference sequence). This clonotype has more than one count but fewer than ten. Which antigen it targets is not known. Base-call qualities are not available, and no considerably larger clone is one nucleotide away. Synthesis of TCR cDNA relied on 5'RACE template switching, a step that introduced a universal primer site along with unique molecular identifiers. Priming for cDNA synthesis came from both the TCR alpha and TCR beta constant segments. Libraries were amplified in two PCR steps, with sample barcodes and sequencing adapters added in the second step. Sequencing of libraries was done on Illumina HiSeq 2500 (2x100 bp) or NovaSeq (2x150 bp). Regarding the original processing steps: Demultiplexing of reads and collapsing into UMI consensus sequences were performed with MIGEC, and V(D)J alignment was carried out with MiXCR. Using edgeR on replicate PBMC samples, clonotypes were called vaccine-responding if FDR was below 0.01 and the log2 fold change was above 5 up to day 15. Each bulk clonotype was labeled CD4 or CD8 based on which sequenced repertoire, CD4 or CD8, contained the clonotype at higher abundance. The raw public reads went through TCRdb reprocessing: fastp at Q25, MiXCR clone calling, in-frame beta chains kept. Rows merge per CDR3 protein into single entries with the most common DNA and genes. These V and J calls derive from TCRdb rather than the authors' analysis. This sample comprises under 400,000 distinct CDR3 sequences, roughly 10% of them detected only once. The top ten clones comprise less than 20% of the sample.

According to the study, the label for this sample's treatment or condition signals: live attenuated yellow fever vaccine strain. At each blood-draw timepoint, two biological replicates of bulk PBMCs were obtained. A standard Ficoll-Paque protocol was used to isolate PBMCs from peripheral blood. TriZol was used to extract RNA from bulk PBMCs, CD4 and CD8 fractions, and dextramer-positive and dextramer-negative fractions. This receptor was taken from a man between 18 and 35 years old who received the YFV17D yellow fever vaccine. This specimen was PBMCs, taken on the day of the first yellow fever vaccination. This chain joins TRBV7-9 to TRBJ1-4; 12 central nucleotides agree with TRBD1. The CDR3 protein: CASSEGTGGMTNEKLFF. The DNA sequence is TGTGCCAGCAGCGAAGGGACAGGGGGCATGACTAATGAAAAACTGTTTTTT.